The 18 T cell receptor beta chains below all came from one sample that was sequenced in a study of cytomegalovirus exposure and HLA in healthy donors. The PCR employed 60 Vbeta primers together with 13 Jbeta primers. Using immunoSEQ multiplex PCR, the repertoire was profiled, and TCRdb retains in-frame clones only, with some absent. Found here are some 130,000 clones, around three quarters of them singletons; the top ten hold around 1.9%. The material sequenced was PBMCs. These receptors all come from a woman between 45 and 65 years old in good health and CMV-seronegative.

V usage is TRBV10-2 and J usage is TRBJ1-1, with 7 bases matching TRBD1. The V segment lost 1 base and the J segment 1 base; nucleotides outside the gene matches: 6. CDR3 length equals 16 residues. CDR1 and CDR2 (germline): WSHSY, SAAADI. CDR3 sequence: CASSELAGGQNTEAFF. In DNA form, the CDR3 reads TGCGCCAGCAGTGAGTTGGCAGGGGGGCAGAACACTGAAGCTTTCTTT.

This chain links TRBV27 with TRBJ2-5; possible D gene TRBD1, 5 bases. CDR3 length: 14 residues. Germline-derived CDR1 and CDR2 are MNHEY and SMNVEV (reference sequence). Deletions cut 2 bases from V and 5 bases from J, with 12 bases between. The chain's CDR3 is CASSLRRVGETQYF. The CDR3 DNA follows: TGTGCCAGCAGTTTACGCAGGGTTGGGGAGACCCAGTACTTC.

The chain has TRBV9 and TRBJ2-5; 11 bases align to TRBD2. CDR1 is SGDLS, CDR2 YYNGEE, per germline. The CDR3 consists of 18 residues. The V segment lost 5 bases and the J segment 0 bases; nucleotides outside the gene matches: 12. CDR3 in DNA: TGTGCCAGCAGTCTGGACAGCCGGACTAGCGGGTACCAAGAGACCCAGTACTTC. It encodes CASSLDSRTSGYQETQYF.

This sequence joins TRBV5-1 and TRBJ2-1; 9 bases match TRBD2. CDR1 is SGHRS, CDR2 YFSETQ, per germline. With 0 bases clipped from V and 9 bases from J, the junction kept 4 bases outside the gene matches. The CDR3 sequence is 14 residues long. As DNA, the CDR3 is TGCGCCAGCAGCTTGGTGGCGGGAGGGGGTGAGCAGTTCTTC. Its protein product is CASSLVAGGGEQFF.

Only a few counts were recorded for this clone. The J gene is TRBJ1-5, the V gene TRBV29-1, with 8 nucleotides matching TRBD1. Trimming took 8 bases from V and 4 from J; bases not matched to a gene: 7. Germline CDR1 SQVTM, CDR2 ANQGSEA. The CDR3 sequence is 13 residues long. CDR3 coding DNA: TGCAGCATAAGGACAGGGCCTAATCAGCCCCAGCATTTT. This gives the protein CSIRTGPNQPQHF.

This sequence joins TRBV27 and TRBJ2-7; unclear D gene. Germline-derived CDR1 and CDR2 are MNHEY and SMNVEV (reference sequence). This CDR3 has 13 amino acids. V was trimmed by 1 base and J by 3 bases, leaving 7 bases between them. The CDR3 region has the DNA TGTGCCAGCAGTTTATATCTAGGCTACGAGCAGTACGTC. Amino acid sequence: CASSLYLGYEQYV.

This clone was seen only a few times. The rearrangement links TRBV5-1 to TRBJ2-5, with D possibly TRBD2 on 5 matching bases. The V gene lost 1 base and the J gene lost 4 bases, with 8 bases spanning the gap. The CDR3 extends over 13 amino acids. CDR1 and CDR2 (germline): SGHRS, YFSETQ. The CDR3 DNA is TGCGCCAGCAGCTTGAAGACTATAGAGACCCAGTACTTC. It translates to CASSLKTIETQYF.

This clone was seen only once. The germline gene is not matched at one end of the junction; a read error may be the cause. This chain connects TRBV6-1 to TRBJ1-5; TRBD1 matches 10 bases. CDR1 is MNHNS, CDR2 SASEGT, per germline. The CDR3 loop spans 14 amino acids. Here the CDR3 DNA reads TGTGCCAGCAGATTGACAGGGGGCACGCAGCCCCAGAATTTT. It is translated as CASRLTGGTQPQNF.

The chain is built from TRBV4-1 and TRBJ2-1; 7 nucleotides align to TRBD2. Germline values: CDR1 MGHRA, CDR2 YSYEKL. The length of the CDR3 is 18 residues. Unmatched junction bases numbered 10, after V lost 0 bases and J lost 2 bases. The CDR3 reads CASSQEAAGEWTYNEQFF. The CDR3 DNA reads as TGCGCCAGCAGCCAAGAAGCGGCGGGAGAATGGACCTACAATGAGCAGTTCTTC.

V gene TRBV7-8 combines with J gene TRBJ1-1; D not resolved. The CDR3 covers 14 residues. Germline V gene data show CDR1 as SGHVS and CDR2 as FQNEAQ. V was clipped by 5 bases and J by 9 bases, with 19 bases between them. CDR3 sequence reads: CASSVRWQEEKAFF. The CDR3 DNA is TGTGCCAGCAGCGTCAGATGGCAGGAGGAAAAAGCTTTCTTT. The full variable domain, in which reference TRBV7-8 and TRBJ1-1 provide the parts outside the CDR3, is GAGVSQSPRYKVAKRGQDVALRCDPISGHVSLFWYQQALGQGPEFLTYFQNEAQLDKSGLPSDRFFAERPEGSVSTLKIQRTQQEDSAVYLCASSVRWQEEKAFFGQGTRLTVV.

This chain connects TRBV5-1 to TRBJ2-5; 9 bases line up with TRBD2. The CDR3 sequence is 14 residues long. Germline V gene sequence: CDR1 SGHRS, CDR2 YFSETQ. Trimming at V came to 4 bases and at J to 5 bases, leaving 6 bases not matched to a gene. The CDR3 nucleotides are TGCGCCAGCAGCCCGGGACTAGCCGTGGAGACCCAGTACTTC. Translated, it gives CASSPGLAVETQYF.

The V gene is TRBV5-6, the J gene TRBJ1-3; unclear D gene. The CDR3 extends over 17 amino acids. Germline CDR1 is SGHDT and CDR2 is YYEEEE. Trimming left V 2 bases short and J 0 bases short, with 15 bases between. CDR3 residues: CASSLGLPGASGNTIYF. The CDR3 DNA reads TGTGCCAGCAGCTTAGGTTTGCCAGGCGCCTCTGGAAACACCATATATTTT.

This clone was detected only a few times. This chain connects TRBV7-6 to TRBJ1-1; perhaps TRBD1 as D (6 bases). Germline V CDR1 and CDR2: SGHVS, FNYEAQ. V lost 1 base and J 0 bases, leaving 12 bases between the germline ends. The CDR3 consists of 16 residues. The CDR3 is CASSLVSGVVNTEAFF. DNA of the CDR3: TGTGCCAGCAGCTTAGTGTCAGGGGTAGTGAACACTGAAGCTTTCTTT.

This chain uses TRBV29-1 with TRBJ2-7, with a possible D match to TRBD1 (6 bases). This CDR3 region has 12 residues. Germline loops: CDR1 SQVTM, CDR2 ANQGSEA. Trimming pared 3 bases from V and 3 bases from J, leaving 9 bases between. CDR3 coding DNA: TGCAGCGTTGATGGACAGAACTACGAGCAGTACTTC. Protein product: CSVDGQNYEQYF.

CDR3 coding DNA: TGCGCCAGCAGCCCTAAGGGGTTCGCCCCCGTGTGGGAAGCTTTCTTT. Encoded protein: CASSPKGFAPVWEAFF. The genes are TRBV5-1 and TRBJ1-1; a possible D gene is TRBD1 (5 bases). The CDR3 is made up of 16 amino acids. V dropped 4 bases and J dropped 8 bases, with 24 bases sitting between them. Germline lookup yields CDR1 SGHRS and CDR2 YFSETQ.

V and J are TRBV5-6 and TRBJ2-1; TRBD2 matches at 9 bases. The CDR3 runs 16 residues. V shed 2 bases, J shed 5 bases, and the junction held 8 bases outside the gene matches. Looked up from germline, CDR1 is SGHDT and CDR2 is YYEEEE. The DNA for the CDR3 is TGTGCCAGCAGCTTCCTTACTAGCGGGCATAACAATGAGCAGTTCTTC. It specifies CASSFLTSGHNNEQFF.

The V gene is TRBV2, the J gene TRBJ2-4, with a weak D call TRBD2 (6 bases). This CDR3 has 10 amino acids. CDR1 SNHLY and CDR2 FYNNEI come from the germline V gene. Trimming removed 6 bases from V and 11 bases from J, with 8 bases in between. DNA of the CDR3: TGTGCCAGCAGGGGACTTGTTCAGTACTTC. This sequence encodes CASRGLVQYF.

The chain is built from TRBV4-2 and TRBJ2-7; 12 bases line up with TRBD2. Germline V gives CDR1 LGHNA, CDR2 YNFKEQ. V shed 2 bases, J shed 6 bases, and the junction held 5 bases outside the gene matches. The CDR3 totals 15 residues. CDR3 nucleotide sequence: TGTGCCAGCAGCCAACCTAGCGGGAGGGCCGGCGAGCAGTACTTC. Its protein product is CASSQPSGRAGEQYF.